This TCR beta chain was obtained from a study of cytotoxic CD8 clonotypes in ibrutinib-treated CLL. Overall study context: The group held 11 relapsed/refractory and about 14 treatment-naive patients, with 17 IGHV unmutated.

Depth targeted 1 in 200,000 to 1 in 1 million T cells, averaging 10x coverage per clonotype. Assay: immunoSEQ multiplex PCR; the TCRdb copy retains only in-frame clones and omits some. This sample has around 310,000 clones, with just under 80% found just once. Roughly 2 micrograms of genomic DNA from cryopreserved PBMCs went into TCR beta libraries. CDR3 length equals 14 residues. The V gene's germline CDR1 is KGHSY and CDR2 FQNENV. Germline trimming cut 3 bases from V and 4 bases from J; bases unmatched to any gene: 3. This clone has just a few counts. Its specificity is unknown. Notes on the study in general: Baseline clonality, above age-matched healthy donor levels, tracked circulating CD8+ T-cell counts.

The receptor was derived from a human donor with chronic lymphocytic leukemia. The rearrangement links TRBV16 to TRBJ1-5; 7 nucleotides agree with TRBD1. The sequencing used PBMCs, collected before ibrutinib treatment. The CDR3 DNA follows: TGTGCCAGCAGCCAGAACAGGGGAAATCAGCCCCAGCATTTT. Translating it yields CASSQNRGNQPQHF.